This T cell receptor beta chain was obtained from a study of siplizumab effects on memory and regulatory T cells. Generated by immunoSEQ multiplex PCR, the TCRdb table keeps only in-frame clones and is missing some. The data show about 72,000 clones, with roughly nine tenths seen just once and approximately 30% held by the top ten. Germline CDR1 MNHEY, CDR2 SMNVEV (reference sequence). Trimming took off 9 bases at V and 3 bases at J, with 14 bases between the two ends. The CDR3 runs 13 residues. This receptor was obtained from a human donor in good health. This sequence joins TRBV27 and TRBJ1-2, with D unclear. Sequencing was done on a sample of CD8+ T cells sorted from blood. CDR3 coding DNA: TGTGCCAGTGGTAGGATACTTGACTATGGCTACACCTTC. Translation gives CASGRILDYGYTF.